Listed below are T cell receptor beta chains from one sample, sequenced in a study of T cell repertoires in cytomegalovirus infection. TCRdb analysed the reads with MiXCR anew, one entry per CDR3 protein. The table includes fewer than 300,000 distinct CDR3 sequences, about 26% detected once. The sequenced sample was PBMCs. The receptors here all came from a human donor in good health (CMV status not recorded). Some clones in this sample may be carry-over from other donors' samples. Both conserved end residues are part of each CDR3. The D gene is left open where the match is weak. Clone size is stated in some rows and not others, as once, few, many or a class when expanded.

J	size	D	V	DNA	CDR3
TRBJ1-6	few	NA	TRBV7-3	TGTGCCAGCAGCTTAAAGGCCGACGGAAGTTCACCCCTCCACTTT	CASSLKADGSSPLHF
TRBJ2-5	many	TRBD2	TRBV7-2	TGTGCCAGCAGCTCAAGCGGGGCCCAAGAGACCCAGTACTTC	CASSSSGAQETQYF
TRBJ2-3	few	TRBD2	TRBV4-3	TGCGCCAGCAGCCAATCCCCGGACTATAGCGGGAGCACAGATACGCAGTATTTT	CASSQSPDYSGSTDTQYF
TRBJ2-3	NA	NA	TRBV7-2	TGTGCCAGCAGCCCCGCGCCGGACTTTTACTTCACAGATACGCAGTATTTT	CASSPAPDFYFTDTQYF
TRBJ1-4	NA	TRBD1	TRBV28	TGTGCCAGCAGTCTTCCGGGACAGGGTGGTGAAAAACTGTTTTTT	CASSLPGQGGEKLFF
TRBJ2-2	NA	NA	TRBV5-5	TGTGCCAGCAGCTCGTTTCCCAACAGGTTGGGGCCCGGGGAGCTGTTTTTT	CASSSFPNRLGPGELFF
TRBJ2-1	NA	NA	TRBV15	TGTGCCACCAGCCTGGGGGTCCGCAATGAGCAGTTCTTC	CATSLGVRNEQFF
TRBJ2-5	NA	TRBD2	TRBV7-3	TGTGCCAGCAGCTTAACTAGCGGGGGGACCCCCGAGTACTTC	CASSLTSGGTPEYF
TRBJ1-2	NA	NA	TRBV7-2	TGTGCCAGCAGCAAACGGACACATGGCTACACCTTC	CASSKRTHGYTF
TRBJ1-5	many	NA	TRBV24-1	TGTGCCACCAGTGATTTTGGTCAGCCCCAGCATTTT	CATSDFGQPQHF
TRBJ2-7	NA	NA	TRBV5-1	TGCGCCAGCAGCCCGCCGGGAACTCTTTACGAGCAGTACTTC	CASSPPGTLYEQYF
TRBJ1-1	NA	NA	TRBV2	TGTGCCAGCAGCGGACCCGGCAACACTGAAGCTTTCTTT	CASSGPGNTEAFF
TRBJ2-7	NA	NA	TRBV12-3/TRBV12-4	TGTGCCAGCAGTTTAATGCAGAATTCCTACGAGCAGTACTTC	CASSLMQNSYEQYF
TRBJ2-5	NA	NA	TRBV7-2	TGTGCCAGCAGCTTAACGGTGGCCCAACAAGAGACCCAGTACTTC	CASSLTVAQQETQYF
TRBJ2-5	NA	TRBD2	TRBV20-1	TGCAGTCCTCACACCGGGACTAGGTCCGAGACCCAGTACTTC	CSPHTGTRSETQYF
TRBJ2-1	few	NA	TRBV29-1	TGCAGCGCCTACCGGGACAACCCTTTCCGCAATGAGCAGTTCTTC	CSAYRDNPFRNEQFF
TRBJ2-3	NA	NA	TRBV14	TGTGCCAGCAGCCAAGTCTGGGGGTTTAGGATGGATACGCAGTATTTT	CASSQVWGFRMDTQYF
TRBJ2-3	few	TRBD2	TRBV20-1	TGCAGTGCTAGTAGGTTCGGGGGGAACGCAGATACGCAGTATTTT	CSASRFGGNADTQYF
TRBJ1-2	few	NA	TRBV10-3	TGTGCCATCAGTGAGTCGTCCGGTGGCTACACCTTC	CAISESSGGYTF
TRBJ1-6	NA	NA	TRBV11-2	TGTGCCAGCAGCTTATATCCCGCTAGTAACTTCAGCTCCTATAATTCACCCCTCCACTTT	CASSLYPASNFSSYNSPLHF
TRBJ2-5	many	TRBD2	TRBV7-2	TGTGCCAGCAGCCGTCGCGGGACTAGCGGGAGCCAAGAGACCCAGTACTTC	CASSRRGTSGSQETQYF
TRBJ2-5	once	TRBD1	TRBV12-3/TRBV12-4	TGTGCCAGCAGTTTATGGGGGGACAGGAGCCGGGGAGAGACCCAGTACTTC	CASSLWGDRSRGETQYF
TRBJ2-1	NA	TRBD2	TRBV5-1	TGCGCCAGCAGCACCACTAGCGGGGTTTACAATGAGCAGTTCTTC	CASSTTSGVYNEQFF
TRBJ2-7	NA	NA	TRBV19	TGTGCCAGTAGACCCTCCGGGACCAGTCCCTACGAGCAGTACTTC	CASRPSGTSPYEQYF
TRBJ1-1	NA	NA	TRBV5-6	TGTGCCAGCAGTTTCCAATTAGGCACTGAAGCTTTCTTT	CASSFQLGTEAFF
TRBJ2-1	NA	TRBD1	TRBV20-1	TGCAGTGCTAGAGATCAAGAGGGGGCCAGGAGCTCCTACAATGAGCAGTTCTTC	CSARDQEGARSSYNEQFF
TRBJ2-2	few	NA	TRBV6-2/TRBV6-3	TGTGCCAGCAGTTGGGGGAGGTTAGACTCCACCGGGGAGCTGTTTTTT	CASSWGRLDSTGELFF
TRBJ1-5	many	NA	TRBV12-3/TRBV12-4	TGTGCCAGCAGTTTATCATACAGGGTAAATCAGCCCCAGCATTTT	CASSLSYRVNQPQHF
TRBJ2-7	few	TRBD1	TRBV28	TGTGCCAGCAGACGGACAGGGTTCTACGAGCAGTACTTC	CASRRTGFYEQYF
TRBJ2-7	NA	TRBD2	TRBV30	TGTGCCTGGAGTCTGACTAGCGGGATCATCTACGAGCAGTACTTC	CAWSLTSGIIYEQYF
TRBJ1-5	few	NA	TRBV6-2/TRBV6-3	TGTGCCAGCAGTCCCAACTGGGGTAGCCAGCCCCAGCATTTT	CASSPNWGSQPQHF
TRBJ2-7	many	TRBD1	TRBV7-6	TGTGCCAGCAGCGACAGGGGGGTCGGGGAGCAGTACTTC	CASSDRGVGEQYF
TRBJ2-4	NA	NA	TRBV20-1	TGCAGTGCGGACCTGACATTCGGACTAGCCAAAAACATTCAGTACTTC	CSADLTFGLAKNIQYF
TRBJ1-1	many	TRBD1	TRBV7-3	TGTGCCAGCAGCTCGACAGGGGCGGGAACTGAAGCTTTCTTT	CASSSTGAGTEAFF
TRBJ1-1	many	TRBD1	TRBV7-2	TGTGCCAGCAACCTGCTGACAGGGATTGAAGCTTTCTTT	CASNLLTGIEAFF
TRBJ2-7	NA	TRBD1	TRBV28	TGTGCCAGCAGCCTCGGGACAGGAGTTTCCTACGAGCAGTACTTC	CASSLGTGVSYEQYF
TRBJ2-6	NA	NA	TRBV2	TGTGCCAGCAGTGGTAGTTACTCTGGGGCCAACGTCCTGACTTTC	CASSGSYSGANVLTF
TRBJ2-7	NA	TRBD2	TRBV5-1	TGCGCCAGCAGCTTGGCCCCGGGGGGTCGTGAGCAGTACTTC	CASSLAPGGREQYF
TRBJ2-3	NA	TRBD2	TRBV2	TGTGCCACTTCGGGGGTAGCGGGAGCCGGGCAGTATTTT	CATSGVAGAGQYF
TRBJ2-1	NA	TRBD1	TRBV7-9	TGTGCCAGCAGCCTGACAGGGGTCAATGAGCAGTTCTTC	CASSLTGVNEQFF
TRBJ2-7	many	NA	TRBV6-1	TGTACCAGCGGGCTCTTCCTGTACGAGCAGTACTTC	CTSGLFLYEQYF
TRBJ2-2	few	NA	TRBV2	TGTGCCAGCGGGGGCGGGGAGCTGTTTTTT	CASGGGELFF
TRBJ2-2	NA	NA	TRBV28	TGTGCCAGCAGTTTTGGGCAGGGGTTGAACACCGGGGAACTGTTTTTT	CASSFGQGLNTGELFF
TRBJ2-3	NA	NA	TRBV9	TGTGCCAGCAGCTATGGGGTGGGCAGGGGTAAAGATACGCAGTATTTT	CASSYGVGRGKDTQYF
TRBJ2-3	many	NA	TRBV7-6	TGTGCCAGCAGCTCCTCTGGTTCAGATACGCAGTATTTT	CASSSSGSDTQYF
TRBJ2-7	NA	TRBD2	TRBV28	TGTGCCAGCAGTTTTCGGACTAGGGGCTACGAGCAGTACTTC	CASSFRTRGYEQYF
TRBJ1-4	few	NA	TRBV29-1	TGCAGCTCTCAGGCCCAACGGGGTGAAAAACTGTTTTTT	CSSQAQRGEKLFF
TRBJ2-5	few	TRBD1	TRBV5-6	TGTGCCAGCAGCGCGGGACAGGGGTGGGGAGAGACCCAGTACTTC	CASSAGQGWGETQYF
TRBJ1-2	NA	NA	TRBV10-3	TGTGCCATCAGTGAGTCGACAGAGAACGGCTACACCTTC	CAISESTENGYTF
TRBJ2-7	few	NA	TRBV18	TGTGCCAGCTCACCACCGTCGGTGGGCTCCTACGAGCAGTACTTC	CASSPPSVGSYEQYF
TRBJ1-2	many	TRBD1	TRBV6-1	TGTGCCAGCAGTGGGCCGGGACAGGAAAACTATGGCTACACCTTC	CASSGPGQENYGYTF
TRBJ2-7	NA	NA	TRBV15	TGTGCCACCAGCAGAGGACCGCAAACCTACGAGCAGTACTTC	CATSRGPQTYEQYF
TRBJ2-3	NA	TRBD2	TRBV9	TGTGCCAGCAGCGTGGCTAGCGGGATTTTAAGCACAGATACGCAGTATTTT	CASSVASGILSTDTQYF